Listed below are T cell receptor beta chains from one sample, sequenced in a study of CD8 T cells in Susac syndrome. TCRdb fed the immunoSEQ multiplex PCR reads into MiXCR, producing one record per CDR3 protein. The sample holds 130,000 to 150,000 distinct CDR3 sequences, approximately 93% seen once. The sequenced sample was CD8+ T cells from PBMCs. All receptors come from a human donor in good health. Both conserved end residues are part of each CDR3. The D gene is left open where the match is weak. Clone sizes are given selectively: once, few, many, or a class where the clone is expanded.

D | size | J | V | DNA | CDR3
- | - | TRBJ1-4 | TRBV15 | TGTGCCACCTCCCAATTTAGGACAGCGAATGAAAAACTGTTTTTT | CATSQFRTANEKLFF
TRBD2 | - | TRBJ2-7 | TRBV13 | TGTGCCAGCAGCTTCGGGACTAGGCCCTACGAGCAGTACTTC | CASSFGTRPYEQYF
- | - | TRBJ2-1 | TRBV25-1 | TGTGCCAGCAGTGAATCCCCCTTCTATGAGCAGTTCTTC | CASSESPFYEQFF
- | once | TRBJ2-1 | TRBV4-2 | TGTGCCAGCAGTACCGATATCCTCTCCTACAATGAGCAGTTCTTC | CASSTDILSYNEQFF
TRBD2 | - | TRBJ2-7 | TRBV29-1 | TGCAGCGTGGCGGGACTAGCGTACGAGCAGTACTTC | CSVAGLAYEQYF
TRBD1 | - | TRBJ2-7 | TRBV29-1 | TGCAGCGTTGAGGGATTGGGACAGCACTACGAGCAGTACTTC | CSVEGLGQHYEQYF
TRBD2 | - | TRBJ2-3 | TRBV28 | TGTGCCAGCAGTCCCACCGGGACTAGCGACCGCACAGATACGCAGTATTTT | CASSPTGTSDRTDTQYF
- | - | TRBJ1-5 | TRBV12-3/TRBV12-4 | TGTGCCAGCAGTCGTCCGGGTCAGCCCCAGCATTTT | CASSRPGQPQHF
TRBD1 | - | TRBJ2-1 | TRBV4-2 | TGTGCCAGCAGCATCGGAGGGGGACAGGGACTCAATGAGCAGTTCTTC | CASSIGGGQGLNEQFF
TRBD1 | - | TRBJ2-7 | TRBV7-8 | TGTGCCAGCAGCAAGATTCCGACAGGGTCGGGTTACGAGCAGTACTTC | CASSKIPTGSGYEQYF
- | - | TRBJ2-7 | TRBV7-9 | TGTGCCAGCAGCCCTGACTACTCAGCGCACCACGAGCAGTACTTC | CASSPDYSAHHEQYF
TRBD2 | - | TRBJ2-1 | TRBV15 | TGTGCCACCAGCCCCCGTTACGAGGGAGGGCCCCACAATGAGCAGTTCTTC | CATSPRYEGGPHNEQFF
- | - | TRBJ2-3 | TRBV7-3 | TGTGCCAGCAGCTTAGCTGGACAGCTCACAGATACGCAGTATTTT | CASSLAGQLTDTQYF
- | - | TRBJ1-5 | TRBV19 | TGTGCCAGTAGTATGGGGGTTGTTCCCCAGCATTTT | CASSMGVVPQHF
- | - | TRBJ2-7 | TRBV20-1 | TGCAGTGCTAGAGATTTGGCGGGAATCTACGAGCAGTACTTC | CSARDLAGIYEQYF
- | - | TRBJ2-7 | TRBV5-1 | TGCGCCAGCAGCTTGCAGCAGGGTATTTCCTACGAGCAGTACTTC | CASSLQQGISYEQYF
TRBD1 | - | TRBJ2-7 | TRBV7-2 | TGTGCCAGCAGCATCCCGGGACAGGGGGCCTACGAGCAGTACTTC | CASSIPGQGAYEQYF
- | - | TRBJ1-1 | TRBV2 | TGTGCCAGCAGTGAAGGAGGGTTCTGGGAAGCTTTCTTT | CASSEGGFWEAFF
- | - | TRBJ1-2 | TRBV9 | TGTGCCAGCAGCGTAGGCCCGTTCACGGGAGCCCATGGCTACACCTTC | CASSVGPFTGAHGYTF
TRBD2 | - | TRBJ2-5 | TRBV2 | TGTGCCGGACTAACGGGGGGACCTGGGGAGACCCAGTACTTC | CAGLTGGPGETQYF
TRBD1 | - | TRBJ2-6 | TRBV5-4 | TGTGCCAGCAGCCCCGACCCCGGACAGGTCTCTCCTGGGGCCAACGTCCTGACTTTC | CASSPDPGQVSPGANVLTF
TRBD2 | - | TRBJ2-1 | TRBV20-1 | TGCAGTGCTAGATCCCCAACTAGCGGGAGATACAATGAGCAGTTCTTC | CSARSPTSGRYNEQFF
- | - | TRBJ2-3 | TRBV27 | TGTGCCAGCAGTTTATGGGCGGGCGGGGATACGCAGTATTTT | CASSLWAGGDTQYF
- | - | TRBJ1-2 | TRBV12-3/TRBV12-4 | TGTGCCAGCAGTTTCATTTACAGGGTGTCGGGTGACTATGGCTACACCTTC | CASSFIYRVSGDYGYTF
TRBD1 | - | TRBJ1-2 | TRBV9 | TGTGCCAGCAGCGCGTGGACAGGGGACAACTATGGCTACACCTTC | CASSAWTGDNYGYTF
- | - | TRBJ2-1 | TRBV12-3/TRBV12-4 | TGTGCCAGCAGTTTAGTGGGGCGTAATGAGCAGTTCTTC | CASSLVGRNEQFF
TRBD1 | - | TRBJ2-2 | TRBV2 | TGTGCCAGCAGGGGGACAGGGGGCGAGGCTTCCGGGGAGCTGTTTTTT | CASRGTGGEASGELFF